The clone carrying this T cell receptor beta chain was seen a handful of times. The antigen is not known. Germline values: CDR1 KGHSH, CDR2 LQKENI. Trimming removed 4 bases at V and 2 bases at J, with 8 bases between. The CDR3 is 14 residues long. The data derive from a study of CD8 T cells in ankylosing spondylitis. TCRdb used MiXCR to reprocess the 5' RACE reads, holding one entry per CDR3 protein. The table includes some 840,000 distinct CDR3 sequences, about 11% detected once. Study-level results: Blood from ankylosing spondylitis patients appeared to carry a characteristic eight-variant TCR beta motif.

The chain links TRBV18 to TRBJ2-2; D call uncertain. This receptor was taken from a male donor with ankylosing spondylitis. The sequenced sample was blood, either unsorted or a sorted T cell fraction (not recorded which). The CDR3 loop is CASSLELNTGELFF. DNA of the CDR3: TGTGCCAGCTCACTGGAGTTAAACACCGGGGAGCTGTTTTTT.